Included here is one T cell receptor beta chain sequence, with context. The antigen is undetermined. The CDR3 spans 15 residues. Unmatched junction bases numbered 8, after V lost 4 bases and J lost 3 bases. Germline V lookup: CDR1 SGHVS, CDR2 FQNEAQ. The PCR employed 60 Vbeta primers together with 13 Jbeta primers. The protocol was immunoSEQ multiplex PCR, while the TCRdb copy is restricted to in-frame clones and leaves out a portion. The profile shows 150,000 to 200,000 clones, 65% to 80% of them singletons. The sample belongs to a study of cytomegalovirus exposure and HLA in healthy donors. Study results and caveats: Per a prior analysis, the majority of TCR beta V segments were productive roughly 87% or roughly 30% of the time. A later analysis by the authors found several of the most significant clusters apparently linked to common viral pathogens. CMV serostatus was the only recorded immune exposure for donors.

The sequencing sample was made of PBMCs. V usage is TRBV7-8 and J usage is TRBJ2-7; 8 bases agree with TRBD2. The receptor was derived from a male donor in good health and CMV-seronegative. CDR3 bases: TGTGCCAGCAGCTCGGGACTAGGAGATGGCTACGAGCAGTACTTC. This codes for CASSSGLGDGYEQYF. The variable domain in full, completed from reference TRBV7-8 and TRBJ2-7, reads GAGVSQSPRYKVAKRGQDVALRCDPISGHVSLFWYQQALGQGPEFLTYFQNEAQLDKSGLPSDRFFAERPEGSVSTLKIQRTQQEDSAVYLCASSSGLGDGYEQYFGPGTRLTVT.